This T cell receptor (beta chain) was retrieved from a study of cytomegalovirus exposure and HLA in healthy donors. Findings of the study overall: The listing of roughly 160 TCR beta chains classed them as cytomegalovirus-associated. CMV serostatus was the only immune exposure information that was available. Later analysis identified several of the most significant clusters that appeared linked to common viral pathogens.

PCR amplification relied on 60 Vbeta primers (plus 13 Jbeta primers). Using immunoSEQ multiplex PCR, the repertoire was profiled, and TCRdb retains in-frame clones only, with some absent. The table shows approximately 100,000 clones, with approximately 73% occurring only once. The CDR3 is made up of 20 amino acids. In germline, CDR1 is SSHAT, CDR2 FNYEAQ (reference sequence). About this clone: Its specificity is not known. One junction end disagrees with the germline gene, perhaps due to a read error.

The TCR sequence derives from a woman in her forties or fifties in good health and CMV-seropositive. The chain joins TRBV7-7 to TRBJ2-1; the match to TRBD2 covers 13 bases. Material: PBMCs. The CDR3 spells CASSLRRGLAGPEFYNEQFF. The CDR3 nucleotides are TGTGCTAGCAGCTTACGCCGGGGACTAGCGGGACCCGAATTTTACAATGAGCAGTTCTTC. Filled out from reference TRBV7-7 and TRBJ2-1, the complete variable domain reads GAGVSQSPRYKVTKRGQDVTLRCDPISSHATLYWYQQALGQGPEFLTYFNYEAQPDKSGLPSDRFSAERPEGSISTLTIQRTEQRDSAMYRCASSLRRGLAGPEFYNEQFFGPGTRLTVL.